These 4 T cell receptor beta chains originate from one sample sequenced in a study of cytomegalovirus exposure and HLA in healthy donors. Amplification used 60 Vbeta primers and 13 Jbeta primers. Here immunoSEQ multiplex PCR was the method, and the copy in TCRdb shows in-frame clones only, minus some. The sample has 150,000 or so clones, 70% to 75% seen once. Sequencing input: PBMCs. The receptor set was obtained from a man aged 18-30 years in good health and CMV-seropositive.

The gene calls are TRBV25-1 and TRBJ2-2, with TRBD1 as a possible D gene (6 bases). Per germline, CDR1 MGHDK and CDR2 SYGVNS. The CDR3 extends over 15 amino acids. Trimming removed 3 bases at V and 5 bases at J, with 13 bases between. The CDR3 protein is CASSDFRQATGELFF. The CDR3 bases are TGTGCCAGCAGTGATTTTAGACAGGCAACCGGGGAGCTGTTTTTT.

This clone appeared a single time. DNA for the CDR3: TGTGCCAGCAGCTTAGTATCCAGCGCAGATACGCAGTATTTT. It codes for CASSLVSSADTQYF. V usage is TRBV7-9 and J usage is TRBJ2-3; D is unclear. The CDR3 totals 14 residues. V was cut by 1 base and J by 4 bases, with 9 bases left in between. Germline CDR1 and CDR2: SEHNR and FQNEAQ (reference sequence).

The chain recombines TRBV10-3 with TRBJ1-2; the D is unclear. Trimming pared 2 bases from V and 8 bases from J, leaving 18 bases between. This CDR3 spans 15 amino acids. Germline values: CDR1 ENHRY, CDR2 SYGVKD. DNA for the CDR3: TGTGCCATCAGTGAGCCCCGCGTGGAGGTAGGCGGCTACACCTTC. Translation gives CAISEPRVEVGGYTF.

This clone has a single count. This chain links TRBV2 with TRBJ1-2; TRBD1 is a possible D gene (5 bases). Per the germline V gene, CDR1 is SNHLY and CDR2 is FYNNEI. This CDR3 is 14 amino acids long. V lost 6 bases and J 4 bases, leaving 15 bases between the germline ends. The DNA for the CDR3 is TGTGCCAGCAGGGTTCGGGAGGGGCGCTATGGCTACACCTTC. It codes for CASRVREGRYGYTF.